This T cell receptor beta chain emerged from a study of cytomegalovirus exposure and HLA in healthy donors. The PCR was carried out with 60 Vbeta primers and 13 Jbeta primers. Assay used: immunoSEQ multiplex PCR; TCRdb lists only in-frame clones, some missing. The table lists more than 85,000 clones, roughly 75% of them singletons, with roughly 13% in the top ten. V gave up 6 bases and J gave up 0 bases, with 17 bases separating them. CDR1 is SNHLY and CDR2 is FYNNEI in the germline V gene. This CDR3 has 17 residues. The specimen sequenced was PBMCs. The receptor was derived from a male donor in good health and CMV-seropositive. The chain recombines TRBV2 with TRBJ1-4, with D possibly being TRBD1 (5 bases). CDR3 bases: TGTGCCAGCAGGCATGGCAGGGCGACTGCAACTAATGAAAAACTGTTTTTT. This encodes CASRHGRATATNEKLFF.